This T cell receptor (beta chain) was documented in a study of blood T cell repertoires in COVID-19. Only in-frame clones appear in the TCRdb table, and some are missing; sequencing was by immunoSEQ multiplex PCR. Here the sample spans roughly 150,000 clones, almost 85% being singletons. CDR1 and CDR2 (germline): SQVTM, ANQGSEA. The germline V and J ends were trimmed by 5 bases and 4 bases, with 12 bases remaining between them. The CDR3 has 13 amino acids. Sequenced input: peripheral blood. The rearrangement links TRBV29-1 to TRBJ1-5; possibly TRBD1 for D (5 bases). The clonotype comes from a human donor with acute or convalescent COVID-19. The donor label of this sample is uncertain. The CDR3 loop reads CSVLEGPNQPQHF. Here the CDR3 DNA reads TGCAGCGTTTTGGAGGGGCCGAATCAGCCCCAGCATTTT. The full variable domain, in which reference TRBV29-1 and TRBJ1-5 provide the parts outside the CDR3, is SAVISQKPSRDICQRGTSLTIQCQVDSQVTMMFWYRQQPGQSLTLIATANQGSEATYESGFVIDKFPISRPNLTFSTLTVSNMSPEDSSIYLCSVLEGPNQPQHFGDGTRLSIL.